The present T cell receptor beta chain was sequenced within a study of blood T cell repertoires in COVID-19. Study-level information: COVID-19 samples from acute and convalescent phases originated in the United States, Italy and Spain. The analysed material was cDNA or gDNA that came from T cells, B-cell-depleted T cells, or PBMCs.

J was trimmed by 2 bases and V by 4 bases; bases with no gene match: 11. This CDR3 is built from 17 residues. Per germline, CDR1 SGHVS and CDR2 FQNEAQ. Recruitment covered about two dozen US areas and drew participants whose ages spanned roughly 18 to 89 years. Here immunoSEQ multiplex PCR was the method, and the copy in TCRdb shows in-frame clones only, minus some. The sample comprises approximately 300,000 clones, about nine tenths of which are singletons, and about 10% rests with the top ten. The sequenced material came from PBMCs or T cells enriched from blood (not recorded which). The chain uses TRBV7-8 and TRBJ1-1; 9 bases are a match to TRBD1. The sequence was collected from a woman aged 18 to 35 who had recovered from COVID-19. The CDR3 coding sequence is TGTGCCAGCAGCTATTCACGGACAGGGGCTACTAACACTGAAGCTTTCTTT. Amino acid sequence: CASSYSRTGATNTEAFF. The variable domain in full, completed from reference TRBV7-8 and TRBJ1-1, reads GAGVSQSPRYKVAKRGQDVALRCDPISGHVSLFWYQQALGQGPEFLTYFQNEAQLDKSGLPSDRFFAERPEGSVSTLKIQRTQQEDSAVYLCASSYSRTGATNTEAFFGQGTRLTVV.